Listed below are T cell receptor beta chains from one sample, sequenced in a study of cytomegalovirus exposure and HLA in healthy donors. Some clones are missing from TCRdb's copy, which holds only in-frame ones; the method was immunoSEQ multiplex PCR. Counted here are approximately 160,000 clones, almost 85% occurring once; the ten biggest clones make up 0.38%. The specimen was PBMCs. The receptors originated from a boy under 10 years old in good health and CMV-seronegative. Both conserved end residues are part of each CDR3. D genes are given only for firm matches. Some rows have no size entry. The others give once, few or many, or a class for an expanded clone.

TRBV28	NA	TRBD1	TRBJ2-1	TGTGCCAGCAGTGTACCCGACAGGGGGAGCTCCTACAATGAGCAGTTCTTC	CASSVPDRGSSYNEQFF
TRBV7-9	few	NA	TRBJ2-1	TGTGCCAGCAGCAACGACAGAGATGACAATGAGCAGTTCTTC	CASSNDRDDNEQFF
TRBV5-4	NA	NA	TRBJ2-7	TGTGCCAGCAGCTACGACAGAAGTTCCTACGAGCAGTACTTC	CASSYDRSSYEQYF
TRBV5-1	NA	TRBD1	TRBJ1-1	TGCGCCAGCAGCAAAACAGGGGCTAACACTGAAGCTTTCTTT	CASSKTGANTEAFF
TRBV5-4	NA	TRBD1	TRBJ2-2	TGTGCCAGCAGCTTGGGACAGGGGATTGGTACCGGGGAGCTGTTTTTT	CASSLGQGIGTGELFF
TRBV11-2	NA	NA	TRBJ2-1	TGTGCCAGCACCGGCCCGGGGGATGAGCAGTTCTTC	CASTGPGDEQFF
TRBV7-6	NA	TRBD2	TRBJ2-7	TGTGCCAGCAGCCAGACTAGCGGGAGGACCTACGAGCAGTACTTC	CASSQTSGRTYEQYF
TRBV27	few	NA	TRBJ1-1	TGTGCCAGCAGTTTATCCGAACAAAATGAAGCTTTCTTT	CASSLSEQNEAFF
TRBV19	NA	NA	TRBJ2-3	TGTGCCAGTCGGGGTGGGGGCGCTAGCACAGATACGCAGTATTTT	CASRGGGASTDTQYF
TRBV28	NA	NA	TRBJ1-1	TGTGCCAGCAGTTTACGAGTATATGACATGAACACTGAAGCTTTCTTT	CASSLRVYDMNTEAFF
TRBV28	NA	NA	TRBJ1-1	TGTGCCAGCATTGGCGGGAACACTGAAGCTTTCTTT	CASIGGNTEAFF
TRBV18	NA	NA	TRBJ1-1	TGTGCCAGCTCACCCGGGACAACGAACACTGAAGCTTTCTTT	CASSPGTTNTEAFF
TRBV5-1	once	NA	TRBJ1-4	TGCGCCAGCAGGGGGGGACGAGGGGCTAATGAAAAACTGTTTTTT	CASRGGRGANEKLFF
TRBV6-6	NA	NA	TRBJ2-7	TGTGCCAGCAGTTACAACTACGAGCAGTACTTC	CASSYNYEQYF
TRBV6-4	NA	TRBD1	TRBJ1-1	TGTGCCAGCAGCCGGACAGGGGAGGGGACTGAAGCTTTCTTT	CASSRTGEGTEAFF
TRBV7-2	NA	NA	TRBJ2-2	TGTGCCAGCAGCTTAGCCCTAACTAGCACCCACACCGGGGAGCTGTTTTTT	CASSLALTSTHTGELFF
TRBV4-1	NA	NA	TRBJ2-1	TGCGCCAGCAGCTCTGAGGGCTACAATGAGCAGTTCTTC	CASSSEGYNEQFF
TRBV5-1	NA	TRBD1	TRBJ2-1	TGCGCCAGCAGCTTGGTCCGGACAGGGAATGAGCAGTTCTTC	CASSLVRTGNEQFF
TRBV25-1	once	TRBD2	TRBJ2-7	TGTGCCAGCAGTGACGCCGGGACTAGCGGGAGGCTTTGGGAGCAGTACTTC	CASSDAGTSGRLWEQYF
TRBV19	few	TRBD1	TRBJ1-1	TGTGCCAGTAGTGCCAGGGGGGACACTGAAGCTTTCTTT	CASSARGDTEAFF
TRBV2	NA	TRBD1	TRBJ1-1	TGTGCCAGCAGTGTAGAAGGGGGCCTATTGAACACTGAAGCTTTCTTT	CASSVEGGLLNTEAFF
TRBV5-1	NA	TRBD1	TRBJ2-2	TGCGCCAGCAGCTTAGGGACAGCCTTGACCGGGGAGCTGTTTTTT	CASSLGTALTGELFF
TRBV5-4	NA	TRBD1	TRBJ2-2	TGTGCCAGCAGCTTGGACAGGGGCACCGGGGAGCTGTTTTTT	CASSLDRGTGELFF
TRBV28	NA	TRBD1	TRBJ2-5	TGTGCCAGCAGTTTATCCGGGACAGGGGTTGGGGAGACCCAGTACTTC	CASSLSGTGVGETQYF
TRBV7-9	once	NA	TRBJ1-2	TGTGCCAGCAGCTTAGGCGGGCAGACGTATGGCTACACCTTC	CASSLGGQTYGYTF
TRBV4-1	NA	NA	TRBJ1-5	TGCGCCAGCAGCCAAGGGGCGGGGGGAGATGGGCAGCCCCAGCATTTT	CASSQGAGGDGQPQHF
TRBV28	NA	NA	TRBJ1-5	TGTGCCAGCAGTCTGGAATTGCGGGGACAGCCCCAGCATTTT	CASSLELRGQPQHF
TRBV5-1	NA	NA	TRBJ2-3	TGCGCCAGCAGCCCATGGACTAGCACAGATACGCAGTATTTT	CASSPWTSTDTQYF
TRBV6-1	NA	NA	TRBJ2-7	TGTGCCAGCAGTGAAGCTGCTACCTTCTACGAGCAGTACTTC	CASSEAATFYEQYF
TRBV6-5	NA	TRBD1	TRBJ2-7	TGTGCCAGCAGTTACTCGGGACAGGGGGGCTACGAGCAGTACTTC	CASSYSGQGGYEQYF
TRBV5-6	NA	NA	TRBJ2-1	TGTGCCAGCAGCGGTAGGCAGGGGACCTACAATGAGCAGTTCTTC	CASSGRQGTYNEQFF
TRBV6-6	once	NA	TRBJ2-7	TGTGCCAGCAGACGAGTGGGGGCAGTGGACGAGCAGTACTTC	CASRRVGAVDEQYF
TRBV4-1	NA	NA	TRBJ1-2	TGCGCCAGCAGCCAAGAAGGAAACAGGGTCTATGGCTACACCTTC	CASSQEGNRVYGYTF
TRBV4-1	few	TRBD2	TRBJ2-1	TGCGCCAGCAGCCAGACGGCGCTAGCGGGAGGAGGCTACAATGAGCAGTTCTTC	CASSQTALAGGGYNEQFF
TRBV2	once	NA	TRBJ2-3	TGTGCCAGCAGGACTCAGGGTAGGCTAAGCACAGATACGCAGTATTTT	CASRTQGRLSTDTQYF
TRBV5-1	NA	TRBD1	TRBJ1-1	TGCGCCAGCAGCGAAGGGGACAGGGGGCGCGGCACTGAAGCTTTCTTT	CASSEGDRGRGTEAFF
TRBV6-1	NA	TRBD1	TRBJ1-5	TGTGCCAGCAGTACACCGACAGGGAGGCATCAGCCCCAGCATTTT	CASSTPTGRHQPQHF
TRBV5-4	NA	NA	TRBJ1-2	TGTGCCAGCAGCTTAGACGGATACAGGGTTGGCTACACCTTC	CASSLDGYRVGYTF